This T cell receptor beta chain was retrieved from a study of T-cell memory formation after mild COVID-19. Study-level information: TCR clustering was largely donor specific.

TCRdb reprocessed the 5' RACE reads via MiXCR and lists one record per CDR3 protein. Of roughly 610,000 distinct CDR3 sequences in the sample, 15% to 20% were seen once. The sample holds a few counts of this clonotype. Its target is not known. Study-level findings and limits: Pre-infection memory showed some responding clones, and this suggested that cross-reactive memory joined. Among clones contracting day 15 to 85, CD4/CD8 was balanced, whereas later expanders leaned CD4+.

This receptor was taken from an adult woman who had mild COVID-19 (a few samples of this study predate the infection). Cell type and time point are not known. Sequencing input: PBMCs or a T cell subset sorted from them (not recorded which).

The CDR3 protein is CASSFPAGQETQYF. CDR3 nucleotide sequence: TGTGCCAGCAGCTTCCCGGCGGGACAAGAGACCCAGTACTTC. V is TRBV7-9 and J is TRBJ2-5; D perhaps matches TRBD2 (6 bases). CDR1 is SEHNR and CDR2 is FQNEAQ in the germline V gene (reference sequence). CDR3 size: 14 residues. V was cut by 3 bases and J by 2 bases, with 10 bases left in between.